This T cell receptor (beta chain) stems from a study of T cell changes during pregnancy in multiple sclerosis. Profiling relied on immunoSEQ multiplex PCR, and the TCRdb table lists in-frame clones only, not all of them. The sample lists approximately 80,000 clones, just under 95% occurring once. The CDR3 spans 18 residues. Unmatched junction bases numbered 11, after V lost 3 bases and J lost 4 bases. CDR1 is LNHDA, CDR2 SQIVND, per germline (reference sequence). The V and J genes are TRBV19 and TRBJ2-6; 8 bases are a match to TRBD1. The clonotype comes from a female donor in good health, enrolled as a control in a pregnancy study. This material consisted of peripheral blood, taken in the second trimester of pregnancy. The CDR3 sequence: CASSILRQGAKGANVLTF. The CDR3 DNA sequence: TGTGCCAGTAGTATTTTACGGCAGGGGGCGAAAGGGGCCAACGTCCTGACTTTC.